Each of the 19 T cell receptor beta chains below was sequenced from the same sample in a study of cytomegalovirus exposure and HLA in healthy donors. A multiplex PCR was run with 60 Vbeta primers and 13 Jbeta primers. TCRdb's table, derived via immunoSEQ multiplex PCR, lists solely in-frame clones and lacks some. The sample has 130,000 to 150,000 clones. What was sequenced was PBMCs. These receptors originate from a male donor in good health and CMV-seronegative.

V and J are TRBV5-1 and TRBJ1-1; no reliable D call. The CDR3 is made up of 13 amino acids. Trimming left V 0 bases short and J 5 bases short, with 8 bases between. The germline gives CDR1 SGHRS, CDR2 YFSETQ. The CDR3 region is CASSLAGRTEAFF. CDR3 nucleotide sequence: TGCGCCAGCAGCTTGGCGGGGAGGACTGAAGCTTTCTTT.

The rearrangement joins TRBV27 to TRBJ2-7; perhaps TRBD2 as D (5 bases). The germline V gene encodes CDR1 MNHEY and CDR2 SMNVEV (reference sequence). CDR3 size: 13 residues. Trimming shortened V by 1 base and J by 6 bases, and 10 bases separated the two germline ends. DNA for the CDR3: TGTGCCAGCAGTTTATACTACGGGATCGAGCAGTACTTC. Residues: CASSLYYGIEQYF.

The chain combines TRBV7-9 with TRBJ2-7; D is perhaps TRBD2 (7 bases). The CDR3 consists of 14 residues. V lost 2 bases to trimming and J lost 4 bases, with 12 bases between them. The V gene's germline CDR1 is SEHNR and CDR2 FQNEAQ (reference sequence). Here the CDR3 DNA reads TGTGCCAGCAGCTTAAAGGGGGAGGGGTACGAGCAGTACTTC. This sequence encodes CASSLKGEGYEQYF.

This chain uses TRBV10-3 with TRBJ1-2, with D unresolved. This CDR3 is built from 14 residues. Trimming left V 6 bases short and J 2 bases short, with 13 bases between. CDR1 and CDR2 (germline): ENHRY, SYGVKD. CDR3 coding DNA: TGTGCCATCAGGATGGAGGCGGTGAACTATGGCTACACCTTC. Its translation is CAIRMEAVNYGYTF.

The rearrangement links TRBV28 to TRBJ2-5, with D tentatively TRBD1 (6 bases). The V end lost 8 bases, the J end lost 2 bases, and 15 bases lay between the germline ends. The CDR3 consists of 14 residues. CDR1 is MDHEN, CDR2 SYDVKM, per germline. CDR3 DNA sequence: TGTGCCAGCCGACTTCAGGGGTGGCAAGAGACCCAGTACTTC. Residues: CASRLQGWQETQYF.

CDR3 sequence reads: CASKRGAFEAFF. CDR3 nucleotide sequence: TGTGCCAGTAAGCGGGGGGCGTTTGAAGCTTTCTTT. This chain uses TRBV19 with TRBJ1-1; D is perhaps TRBD1 (6 bases). Trimming removed 7 bases at V and 7 bases at J, with 13 bases between. Germline V gives CDR1 LNHDA, CDR2 SQIVND (reference sequence). The CDR3 sequence is 12 residues long.

The V gene is TRBV6-5, the J gene TRBJ1-1; D might be TRBD1 (6 bases). Germline CDR1 and CDR2: MNHEY and SVGAGI. Trimming removed 3 bases at V and 4 bases at J, with 12 bases between. The CDR3 length is 14 residues. CDR3 sequence: CASSYSRGITEAFF. The CDR3 nucleotides read TGTGCCAGCAGTTATTCCAGGGGAATCACTGAAGCTTTCTTT.

This chain connects TRBV6-5 to TRBJ2-7; 9 nucleotides agree with TRBD1. Germline V gene data show CDR1 as MNHEY and CDR2 as SVGAGI. V shed 6 bases, J shed 2 bases, and the junction held 8 bases outside the gene matches. The CDR3 is 15 amino acids. In DNA, the CDR3 is TGTGCCAGCAGCCCACAGAGGACAGGGGCCTACGAGCAGTACTTC. As protein: CASSPQRTGAYEQYF.

The J gene is TRBJ2-2, the V gene TRBV30; D gene ambiguous. The CDR3 loop spans 11 amino acids. The germline V and J ends were trimmed by 2 bases and 7 bases, with 5 bases remaining between them. The germline V gene encodes CDR1 GTSNPN and CDR2 SVGIG (reference sequence). The CDR3 sequence: CAWSPGGELFF. CDR3 coding DNA: TGTGCCTGGAGTCCAGGCGGGGAGCTGTTTTTT. The full variable domain, rest sourced from reference TRBV30 and TRBJ2-2, is SQTIHQWPATLVQPVGSPLSLECTVEGTSNPNLYWYRQAAGRGLQLLFYSVGIGQISSEVPQNLSASRPQDRQFILSSKKLLLSDSGFYLCAWSPGGELFFGEGSRLTVL.

The chain uses TRBV15 and TRBJ2-3; 8 bases are a match to TRBD2. There are 15 residues in the CDR3. CDR1 and CDR2 from the germline V gene are LNHNV and YYDKDF (reference sequence). The V and J ends lost 0 bases and 5 bases, in that order; junction bases with no gene match: 4. For the CDR3, the DNA is TGTGCCACCAGCAGAGATCGGGGGGGCAAAGATACGCAGTATTTT. This translates into CATSRDRGGKDTQYF.

The chain recombines TRBV14 with TRBJ2-7; D is undetermined. The germline V gene encodes CDR1 SGHDN and CDR2 FVKESK. V shed 1 base and J shed 2 bases, with 9 bases lying between them. CDR3 length: 14 residues. This chain's CDR3 is CASSQVVGPYEQYF. The CDR3 region has the DNA TGTGCCAGCAGCCAAGTCGTCGGTCCCTACGAGCAGTACTTC.

The chain links TRBV30 to TRBJ1-4; D gene unclear. This CDR3 contains 12 residues. The germline V and J ends were trimmed by 2 bases and 11 bases, with 12 bases remaining between them. The germline V gene encodes CDR1 GTSNPN and CDR2 SVGIG (reference sequence). The CDR3 DNA reads as TGTGCCTGGAGTACCGCGGAGATGAAACTGTTTTTT. Its protein product is CAWSTAEMKLFF.

The J gene is TRBJ2-7, the V gene TRBV10-3; a weak D match, TRBD1 (6 bases). V was trimmed by 6 bases and J by 1 base, leaving 13 bases between them. Germline lookup yields CDR1 ENHRY and CDR2 SYGVKD. This CDR3 has 14 residues. The chain's CDR3 is CAISPRQASYEQYF. The CDR3 bases are TGTGCCATCAGCCCCCGACAGGCATCCTACGAGCAGTACTTC.

The gene calls are TRBV5-5 and TRBJ1-2, with D perhaps matching TRBD1 (5 bases). Trimming took off 2 bases at V and 4 bases at J, with 24 bases between the two ends. The CDR3 runs to 18 residues. Germline values: CDR1 SGHKS, CDR2 YYEKEE (reference sequence). CDR3 amino acids: CASSFRRSEQDTTYGYTF. The CDR3 DNA is TGTGCCAGCAGCTTCAGGCGCAGCGAACAGGACACCACCTATGGCTACACCTTC.

This chain links TRBV2 with TRBJ1-6; possible D gene TRBD1, 6 bases. Germline lookup yields CDR1 SNHLY and CDR2 FYNNEI. Trimming pared 3 bases from V and 7 bases from J, leaving 10 bases between. The CDR3 consists of 14 residues. CDR3 DNA: TGTGCCAGCAGTGATAACAGGGTAAATTCACCCCTCCACTTT. Protein: CASSDNRVNSPLHF.

This chain joins TRBV4-2 and TRBJ2-2, with TRBD1 identical over 7 bases. CDR3 length equals 17 residues. The germline CDR1 and CDR2 sequences are LGHNA and YNFKEQ. The V segment lost 0 bases and the J segment 2 bases; nucleotides outside the gene matches: 6. The CDR3 loop reads CASSQEEGGLNTGELFF. In DNA, the CDR3 is TGTGCCAGCAGCCAAGAGGAAGGGGGCCTAAACACCGGGGAGCTGTTTTTT.

The gene calls are TRBV27 and TRBJ2-7, with 8 bases fitting TRBD1. This CDR3 has 15 amino acids. The J segment lost 3 bases and the V segment lost 5 bases, leaving 9 bases of the junction unmatched. Germline V gene sequence: CDR1 MNHEY, CDR2 SMNVEV (reference sequence). CDR3 loop: CASSPQTGVIYEQYF. In DNA, the CDR3 is TGTGCCAGCAGTCCACAGACAGGGGTAATCTACGAGCAGTACTTC.

The rearrangement joins TRBV28 to TRBJ2-3; maybe TRBD2 (7 bases). The CDR3 sequence is 16 residues long. Between the trimmed V and J ends, which lost 7 bases and 0 bases, there was a span of 17 bases. CDR1 and CDR2 from the germline V gene are MDHEN and SYDVKM. CDR3 in amino acids: CASTPGRGPSTDTQYF. CDR3 bases: TGTGCCAGCACCCCCGGGCGGGGGCCGAGCACAGATACGCAGTATTTT.

The rearrangement joins TRBV19 to TRBJ2-5; 7 nucleotides match TRBD1. CDR3 length: 14 residues. The J segment lost 2 bases and the V segment lost 7 bases, leaving 7 bases of the junction unmatched. CDR1 and CDR2 from the germline V gene are LNHDA and SQIVND (reference sequence). Here the CDR3 reads CASKRGPGQETQYF. The DNA of the CDR3 is TGTGCCAGTAAGAGGGGGCCTGGGCAAGAGACCCAGTACTTC.